Detailed here is one TCR beta chain. As yet, its antigen is unknown. The PCR had 60 Vbeta and 13 Jbeta primers. Produced via immunoSEQ multiplex PCR; TCRdb's table is partial and in-frame only. The sample records about 190,000 clones, approximately 79% being singletons. This sample was taken from a study of cytomegalovirus exposure and HLA in healthy donors. Study findings and constraints: With later analysis, a missense DCLRE1C variant became linked to TCR beta V- and J-gene trimming. Reports credit the classifier with highly specific, highly sensitive diagnosis of cytomegalovirus status. Beyond CMV serostatus, there was no information to go on about immune exposure.

The CDR3 is 14 residues long. The ends were cut back, 4 bases at V and 8 bases at J, with 15 bases in the middle. Germline-derived CDR1 and CDR2 are MNHNS and SASEGT. The receptor was derived from a woman younger than 35 in good health and CMV-seronegative. Sequenced input: PBMCs. The chain couples TRBV6-1 to TRBJ1-5; weak D call: TRBD1 (6 bases). The CDR3 loop is CASSAGHPMEPQHF. The DNA for the CDR3 is TGTGCCAGCAGTGCGGGACACCCGATGGAGCCCCAGCATTTT.